The entry below describes one T cell receptor beta chain. Its matching antigen is unknown. Described treatment: roughly nine-day PBMC culture with coronavirus spike peptide pools or control peptides (ViraFEST assay). With the Oncomine TCR Beta short-read assay, DNA from cultured CD4+ T cells was sequenced. From the PCR reads, TCRdb called clonotypes with MiXCR, one entry per CDR3 protein. The data contain about 19,000 distinct CDR3 sequences, roughly 29% of them singletons. Germline CDR1 and CDR2: SGHNT and YYREEE (reference sequence). This CDR3 contains 16 residues. V lost 0 bases and J 0 bases, leaving 13 bases between the germline ends. The data are from a study of vaccination and CD4 T cells after COVID-19. Study as a whole: Samples were taken after vaccination, a median of around 78 days after dose two, with a range of 14 to 241.

The receptor was isolated from a human donor with COVID-19. This chain uses TRBV5-4 with TRBJ2-7, with D maybe TRBD1 (5 bases). Sample: cultured CD4+ T cells from blood. Here the CDR3 DNA reads TGTGCCAGCAGCTTGGGGGGCAGTTCAAGCTCCTACGAGCAGTACTTC. Amino acids: CASSLGGSSSSYEQYF.